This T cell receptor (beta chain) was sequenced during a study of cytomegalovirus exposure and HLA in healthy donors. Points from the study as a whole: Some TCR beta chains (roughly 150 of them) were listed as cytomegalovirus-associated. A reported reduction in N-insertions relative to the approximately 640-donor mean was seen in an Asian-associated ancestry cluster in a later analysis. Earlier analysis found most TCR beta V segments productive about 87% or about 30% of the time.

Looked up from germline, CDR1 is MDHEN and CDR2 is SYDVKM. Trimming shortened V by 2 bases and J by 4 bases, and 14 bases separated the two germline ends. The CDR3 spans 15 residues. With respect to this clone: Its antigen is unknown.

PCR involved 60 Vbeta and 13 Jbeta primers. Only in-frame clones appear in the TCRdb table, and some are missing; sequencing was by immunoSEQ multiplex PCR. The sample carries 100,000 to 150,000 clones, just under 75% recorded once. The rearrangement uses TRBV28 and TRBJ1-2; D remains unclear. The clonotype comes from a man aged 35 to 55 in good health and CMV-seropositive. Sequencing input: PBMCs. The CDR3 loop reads CASSLLDSRRYGYTF. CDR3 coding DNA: TGTGCCAGCAGTTTACTGGACTCCCGGCGCTATGGCTACACCTTC.